This T cell receptor (beta chain) was identified in a study of Ad26.COV2.S vaccination and SARS-CoV-2 variants (TCRdb year 2021). For context, the study as a whole: Donors in the vaccine arm were drawn from COV1001, a phase I-IIa trial of Ad26.COV2.S in healthy adults that was multicentre, randomized, double-blind and placebo-controlled. Ad26.COV2.S was given intramuscularly at 5x10^10 or 1x10^11 viral particles, as a single shot or as two shots 56 days apart. Sequencing of the TCRbeta repertoire served to evaluate the specificity and breadth of SARS-CoV-2-reactive T cell receptors following Ad26.COV2.S vaccination. The TCR-sequenced set comprised around 30 samples: about 19 Ad26.COV2.S vaccine recipients, 5 placebo recipients and 8 SARS-CoV-2 convalescent individuals. Trial participants were randomized into five groups of five, in which low-dose or high-dose Ad26.COV2.S was given once or twice, or placebo was given on both occasions. Investigators remained blinded to trial group allocation during experiments and outcome assessment. Paper-wide results and their limitations: The authors noted that the TCR breadth and depth analyses may have underestimated total T cell responses. Vaccine and placebo recipients had comparable non-spike TCR breadth, which fits with the vaccine containing only spike. After vaccination, spike-specific CD8+ and CD4+ T cell responses were reported to show substantial breadth. Spike-specific TCR breadth was higher in Ad26.COV2.S recipients than in placebo recipients (P = 0.0014). The study was not powered to compare responses between vaccine doses or regimens.

As to this clone: No cognate antigen has been identified for it. Nothing much larger sits one base from this clone, and base qualities are not available.

Trimming at the junction amounts to 2 bases on V and 2 bases on J, and the germline ends lie 10 bases apart. The CDR3 contains 15 residues, cysteine and phenylalanine counted. Only the CDR3 portion is preserved as DNA: 45 bases, with reading frame beginning at the first base. The CDR1 and CDR2 encoded by the germline V gene are KGHDR and SFDVKD. The treatment or condition label, read with the paper, signifies: around 19 received Ad26.COV2.S at low or high dose, single or two shots; roughly five received placebo; per-sample allocation not given. Repertoires of vaccine and placebo recipients were sequenced from samples collected on day 63 after the first injection. Cohort 1b enrolled about 25 adults aged 18-55 years at a single site in Boston, USA, between 29 July and 7 August 2020. Ad26.COV2.S consisted of a replication-incompetent adenovirus type 26 vector by which a prefusion-stabilized SARS-CoV-2 spike protein from the original Wuhan strain was expressed.

The immunoSEQ Assay was used to sequence TCRbeta CDR3 regions. After extraction, genomic DNA underwent amplification by bias-controlled multiplex PCR, followed by high-throughput sequencing. Under the source paper's analysis protocol: To quantify the absolute abundance of each unique TCRbeta CDR3 region, sequences were collapsed and filtered. Usable DNA was measured by amplifying reference genes present in all nucleated cells, and TCRbeta template counts were normalized to that usable DNA to estimate T cell fraction. Repertoire TCRs were annotated as SARS-CoV-2-specific by exact matching of V gene, CDR3 amino acid sequence and J gene to a known reactive TCR set. The reference SARS-CoV-2 TCR set came from MIRA and was filtered for enrichment in COVID-19-positive ImmuneCODE repertoires, removing public or cross-reactive TCRs. Using the MIRA antigens, annotated TCRs were further analysed by specific ORF or by position within an ORF. Depth was the summed frequency of annotated unique rearrangements, while breadth was defined as annotated unique rearrangements over total unique productive rearrangements. Two-sided Wilcoxon rank-sum tests were used to compare TCR breadth between groups. TCRdb limited this immuneACCESS table to in-frame rearrangements with V and J called. A share of clones is missing; checked studies link under half to unresolved V genes, and the rest is unexplained. V, J and clone size reflect that table, while D and trimming were determined from the DNA. The sample data list about 320,000 clones, and around 84% of these were observed just once. Of the sample, more than 1.5% falls within the top ten clones.

The sequence came from a person aged 18-65 years who received the Ad26.COV2.S COVID-19 vaccine or a placebo. Sample: peripheral blood, taken in a trial of Ad26.COV2.S vaccine versus placebo. The chain uses TRBV24-1 and TRBJ2-3; the D gene cannot be resolved beyond TRBD1 or TRBD2, each matching 6 bases. The nucleotide sequence is given as TGTGCCACCAGTGATTCGGGGGCGGACACAGATACGCAGTATTTT. Translated, this is CATSDSGADTDTQYF.